The 20 T cell receptor beta chains below come from one sample, sequenced in a study of CD8+CD57+ T cells in acquired aplastic anemia. CDR3 and TCR beta VDJ profiling relied on genomic DNA as the template. TCRdb passed the reads through MiXCR, listing each CDR3 protein once. The table shows about 110,000 distinct CDR3 sequences, with around 49% occurring only once. Sequencing was carried out using sorted CD4+, CD8+, or CD8+CD57+ T cells (not recorded which) from PBMCs. The receptor set was obtained from a human donor in good health, serving as a control.

This clonotype has only a few counts. The chain couples TRBV15 to TRBJ2-1; 8 nucleotides line up with TRBD2. The length of the CDR3 is 13 residues. Trimming removed 9 bases from V and 2 bases from J; junction bases left unmatched: 3. Germline lookup yields CDR1 LNHNV and CDR2 YYDKDF (reference sequence). CDR3 coding DNA: TGTGCCACTCGGACTAGCCCCTACAATGAGCAGTTCTTC. Protein product: CATRTSPYNEQFF.

V gene TRBV29-1 combines with J gene TRBJ1-2; D is possibly TRBD1 (5 bases). CDR1 and CDR2 from the germline V gene are SQVTM and ANQGSEA. The CDR3 runs to 11 residues. V was shortened by 5 bases and J by 3 bases, with 7 bases between the two germline ends. CDR3 nucleotide sequence: TGCAGCGTTAAGACAGACTATGGCTACACCTTC. Translation: CSVKTDYGYTF.

The chain combines TRBV6-1 with TRBJ1-2, with 9 nucleotides matching TRBD1. The length of the CDR3 is 14 residues. V shed 6 bases and J 6 bases; nucleotides not matched to a gene: 8. Germline CDR1 and CDR2: MNHNS and SASEGT. CDR3 residues: CASREPGQGDGYTF. The CDR3, as DNA: TGTGCCAGCAGGGAACCGGGACAGGGAGATGGCTACACCTTC.

The V call is TRBV10-3, the J call TRBJ2-7; 10 bases match TRBD2. The germline CDR1 and CDR2 sequences are ENHRY and SYGVKD. This CDR3 is 13 amino acids long. V was clipped by 8 bases and J by 7 bases; unmatched bases: 8. CDR3 amino acids: CAIGAGGPEEQYF. The CDR3 region has the DNA TGTGCCATCGGAGCGGGAGGGCCGGAAGAGCAGTACTTC.

The V gene is TRBV7-9, the J gene TRBJ2-5; D is unclear. Germline loops: CDR1 SEHNR, CDR2 FQNEAQ (reference sequence). V lost 5 bases and J lost 5, with 12 bases in between. This CDR3 is 13 amino acids long. The CDR3 bases are TGTGCCAGCAGCCGCGGTTCGGAGGAGACCCAGTACTTC. Its translation: CASSRGSEETQYF.

This clonotype has more than one count but fewer than ten. The rearrangement links TRBV25-1 to TRBJ1-6, with unresolved D. Trimming removed 8 bases at V and 6 bases at J, with 8 bases between. This CDR3 has 12 residues. CDR1 MGHDK and CDR2 SYGVNS come from the germline V gene. This CDR3 reads CASHIGNSPLHF. In nucleotides, the CDR3 is TGTGCCAGCCACATAGGTAATTCACCCCTCCACTTT. The full variable domain, rest sourced from reference TRBV25-1 and TRBJ1-6, is EADIYQTPRYLVIGTGKKITLECSQTMGHDKMYWYQQDPGMELHLIHYSYGVNSTEKGDLSSESTVSRIRTEHFPLTLESARPSHTSQYLCASHIGNSPLHFGNGTRLTVT.

This clonotype was picked up a small number of times. A read error may explain this, as a much larger clone is one base away. The chain couples TRBV20-1 to TRBJ2-1; TRBD2 matches at 9 bases. Germline assignment: CDR1 DFQATT and CDR2 SNEGSKA (reference sequence). The junction had 8 bases not matched to a gene; V was cut back by 4 bases and J by 4 bases. There are 15 residues in the CDR3. CDR3 residues: CSATSLAGIYNEQFF. The DNA of the CDR3 is TGCAGTGCTACTAGCCTAGCGGGGATATACAATGAGCAGTTCTTC.

The chain joins TRBV4-3 to TRBJ2-3, with TRBD2 identical over 7 bases. This CDR3 comprises 17 residues. The V and J ends lost 0 bases and 0 bases, in that order; junction bases with no gene match: 6. The germline V gene has CDR1 LGHNA and CDR2 YSLEER. The CDR3 loop reads CASSQDGGGESTDTQYF. DNA for the CDR3: TGCGCCAGCAGCCAAGATGGGGGGGGGGAAAGCACAGATACGCAGTATTTT.

V and J are TRBV25-1 and TRBJ1-2; D is undetermined. The germline V and J ends were trimmed by 5 bases and 4 bases, with 11 bases remaining between them. The CDR3 sequence is 13 residues long. Germline assignment: CDR1 MGHDK and CDR2 SYGVNS. CDR3 protein: CASSYSTSYGYTF. The DNA for the CDR3 is TGTGCCAGCAGTTACTCGACCAGCTATGGCTACACCTTC.

This clonotype appeared many times. The V call is TRBV12-3 or TRBV12-4, the J call TRBJ2-2, with 9 bases fitting TRBD2. With 11 bases clipped from V and 3 bases from J, the junction kept 10 bases outside the gene matches. This CDR3 comprises 15 residues. CDR3 DNA sequence: TGTGCCTCCGGAGGGGCTAGCGGGGACACCGGGGAGCTGTTTTTT. As protein: CASGGASGDTGELFF.

V gene TRBV5-1 combines with J gene TRBJ2-7, with 7 nucleotides matching TRBD1. This CDR3 spans 13 amino acids. Germline trimming cut 2 bases from V and 7 bases from J; bases unmatched to any gene: 6. Germline loops: CDR1 SGHRS, CDR2 YFSETQ. CDR3 sequence (DNA): TGCGCCAGCAGCTTTTTACAGGGGAATGAGCAGTACGTC. It codes for CASSFLQGNEQYV.

Remarks on this clonotype: An end of the junction differs from the germline gene, which may be a read error. The chain recombines TRBV15 with TRBJ1-2; D is possibly TRBD1 (6 bases). Germline CDR1 is LNHNV and CDR2 is YYDKDF (reference sequence). The CDR3 is made up of 14 amino acids. DNA for the CDR3: TGCGCCACCAGCCGAGGGGGGGCAGGCTATGGCTACACCTTC. It translates to CATSRGGAGYGYTF.

This clonotype showed up many times. The chain uses TRBV5-1 and TRBJ1-1; D unresolved. This CDR3 is built from 10 residues. Germline CDR1 is SGHRS and CDR2 is YFSETQ. Trimming took off 4 bases at V and 11 bases at J, with 9 bases between the two ends. As DNA, the CDR3 is TGCGCCAGCAGCCTCTCCGGCGCTTTCTTT. Translation: CASSLSGAFF.

This clonotype came up a few times. The V gene is TRBV30, the J gene TRBJ1-4, with D uncertain. Looked up from germline, CDR1 is GTSNPN and CDR2 is SVGIG (reference sequence). The CDR3 consists of 14 residues. V was clipped by 4 bases and J by 2 bases, with 11 bases between them. The DNA of the CDR3 is TGTGCCTGGAACCTTGCAGACACTAATGAAAAACTGTTTTTT. Its translation: CAWNLADTNEKLFF.

Points on this clonotype: Since a much larger clone is just one base distant, this may be a read error. The chain recombines TRBV10-3 with TRBJ1-2, with unresolved D. Germline values: CDR1 ENHRY, CDR2 SYGVKD. The CDR3 has 15 residues. The CDR3 loop reads CANSYPPMGNYGYTF. The CDR3 coding sequence is TGTGCCAACAGTTACCCCCCCATGGGGAACTATGGCTACACCTTC.

This clonotype was seen more than once but under ten times. This chain joins TRBV29-1 and TRBJ2-7; TRBD2 is a possible D gene (5 bases). Trimming left V 4 bases short and J 2 bases short, with 6 bases between. Germline V gives CDR1 SQVTM, CDR2 ANQGSEA. The CDR3 spans 11 residues. In DNA form, the CDR3 reads TGCAGCGTTGCCGGGACCTACGAGCAGTACTTC. Its translation is CSVAGTYEQYF.

This chain connects TRBV19 to TRBJ2-1, with 7 bases that match TRBD1. V was clipped by 4 bases and J by 5 bases; unmatched bases: 5. The CDR3 extends over 14 amino acids. Germline assignment: CDR1 LNHDA and CDR2 SQIVND (reference sequence). CDR3: CASSNRTGHNEQFF. The CDR3 nucleotides read TGTGCCAGTAGTAACAGGACAGGACACAATGAGCAGTTCTTC.

The chain employs TRBV2 and TRBJ1-5; D is possibly TRBD1 (5 bases). V lost 5 bases, J lost 6 bases, and 5 bases lay in between. Germline V gene data show CDR1 as SNHLY and CDR2 as FYNNEI. The CDR3 runs to 11 residues. The DNA of the CDR3 is TGTGCCAGCAGTCAGGGTCAGCCCCAGCATTTT. Its protein product is CASSQGQPQHF.

This clonotype was observed a single time. The rearrangement links TRBV30 to TRBJ1-6, with a possible D match to TRBD1 (5 bases). The V end lost 5 bases, the J end lost 8 bases, and 13 bases lay between the germline ends. CDR1 and CDR2 from the germline V gene are GTSNPN and SVGIG (reference sequence). CDR3 length: 13 residues. In nucleotides, the CDR3 is TGTGCCTGGGGCGGGAGGGGAGATTCACCCCTCCACTTT. Residues: CAWGGRGDSPLHF. Filled out from reference TRBV30 and TRBJ1-6, the complete variable domain reads SQTIHQWPATLVQPVGSPLSLECTVEGTSNPNLYWYRQAAGRGLQLLFYSVGIGQISSEVPQNLSASRPQDRQFILSSKKLLLSDSGFYLCAWGGRGDSPLHFGNGTRLTVT.

Comment on this clonotype: One junction end disagrees with the germline gene, perhaps due to a read error. The chain has TRBV5-1 and TRBJ1-1; D is unresolved. CDR3 size: 15 residues. Germline V gene sequence: CDR1 SGHRS, CDR2 YFSETQ. CDR3 protein: CANSLVEIMNTEAFF. CDR3 DNA: TGCGCCAACAGCTTGGTGGAGATCATGAACACTGAAGCTTTCTTT.